The sequence of this T cell receptor (beta chain) was determined in a study of T cell responses to AZD1222 COVID-19 vaccine. A note on this clone: What it binds is unknown.

V was clipped by 3 bases and J by 7 bases; unmatched bases: 3. The CDR3 length is 14 residues. Germline V gene lookup returns CDR1 SNHLY and CDR2 FYNNEI. Method: immunoSEQ multiplex PCR; TCRdb's copy keeps in-frame clones and lacks some. The sample has more than 120,000 clones, roughly 90% seen once. Study-level points and caveats: Repertoire sampling happened only post peak T cell response. Most donors were white British and more were female, and clonal diversity was possibly underestimated. Spike-specific TCR breadth and depth rose after two AZD1222 doses. Nearly half of the spike-specific TCRs reportedly recognize variant regions that carry no mutations.

The sequencing used peripheral blood, collected 28 days after the second AZD1222 dose. The chain employs TRBV2 and TRBJ1-6, with 7 bases identical to TRBD1. The source of this sequence is an adult who received the AZD1222 COVID-19 vaccine. CDR3 nucleotides: TGTGCCAGCAGTGAGGACAGGAGGAATTCACCCCTCCACTTT. Translated: CASSEDRRNSPLHF.